One and the same sample provided the 28 T cell receptor beta chains below, sequenced in a study of T cells in tumors after PD-1 blockade. Sequencing used immunoSEQ multiplex PCR; TCRdb keeps in-frame clones, though not all of them. The sample carries 61,000 or so clones, about 82% recorded once. Sample: PBMCs, taken before anti-PD-1 treatment. The receptors derive from a human donor with basal cell carcinoma.

The chain is built from TRBV7-2 and TRBJ1-3, with D tentatively TRBD1 (6 bases). CDR1 is SGHTA, CDR2 FQGNSA, per germline. The CDR3 loop spans 16 amino acids. The V and J ends lost 1 base and 4 bases respectively, with 14 bases between them. The DNA of the CDR3 is TGTGCCAGCAGCTTAGGCCTCGGAGGACAGGGAAACACCATATATTTT. Protein sequence: CASSLGLGGQGNTIYF.

The rearrangement links TRBV6-5 to TRBJ2-5, with D tentatively TRBD1 (8 bases). The CDR3 runs 15 residues. The germline V gene encodes CDR1 MNHEY and CDR2 SVGAGI. Trimming took off 7 bases at V and 5 bases at J, with 20 bases between the two ends. The CDR3 sequence is CASTGGRGPSETQYF. CDR3 DNA sequence: TGTGCCAGCACGGGGGGCAGGGGGCCATCGGAGACCCAGTACTTC.

The chain joins TRBV19 to TRBJ1-2; TRBD1 matches 7 bases. The trim removed 3 bases at V and 3 bases at J, leaving 4 bases unmatched. In germline, CDR1 is LNHDA, CDR2 SQIVND (reference sequence). The CDR3 spans 14 residues. CDR3 amino acids: CASSIRDRYYGYTF. In DNA, the CDR3 is TGTGCCAGTAGTATCCGGGACAGATACTATGGCTACACCTTC.

The V and J genes are TRBV4-1 and TRBJ2-7, with D uncertain. The V end lost 0 bases, the J end lost 3 bases, and 12 bases lay between the germline ends. The CDR3 has 15 amino acids. Germline V gene lookup returns CDR1 MGHRA and CDR2 YSYEKL. CDR3 bases: TGCGCCAGCAGCCAAGAGTGGGTGTCGGGCTACGAGCAGTACTTC. Translation gives CASSQEWVSGYEQYF.

Only a few counts were recorded for this clone. The V call is TRBV10-2, the J call TRBJ1-4; a possible D gene is TRBD1 (5 bases). Germline CDR1 reads WSHSY; CDR2 reads SAAADI. The CDR3 totals 13 residues. V was shortened by 3 bases and J by 7 bases, with 9 bases between the two germline ends. CDR3 loop: CASSDRVIEKLFF. The CDR3, as DNA: TGCGCCAGCAGTGACAGGGTGATTGAAAAACTGTTTTTT.

This chain joins TRBV7-8 and TRBJ1-1, with 8 bases aligning to TRBD1. The CDR3 has 16 residues. Per the germline V gene, CDR1 is SGHVS and CDR2 is FQNEAQ. V lost 7 bases, J lost 3 bases, and 13 bases stayed unmatched. DNA for the CDR3: TGTGCCAGCACCCTGGGGCCGGGACAGGTATACACTGAAGCTTTCTTT. It yields the protein CASTLGPGQVYTEAFF.

On this clone itself: Other nucleotide sequences from this sample produce the same CDR3. The rearrangement joins TRBV7-3 to TRBJ2-5, with 7 bases matching TRBD2. The CDR3 is 13 amino acids. V lost 6 bases, J lost 4 bases, and 5 bases stayed unmatched. The V gene's germline CDR1 is SGHTA and CDR2 FQGTGA. Written as DNA, the CDR3 is TGTGCCAGCAGTCGCGGGGGAGGAGAGACCCAGTACTTC. This codes for CASSRGGGETQYF.

The CDR3 region has the DNA TGTGCCAGCGTCGCGGACAGGGTGCCCTATAATTCACCCCTCCACTTT. Its translation: CASVADRVPYNSPLHF. The rearrangement joins TRBV7-8 to TRBJ1-6, with 8 bases fitting TRBD1. CDR3 length: 16 amino acids. Germline CDR1 SGHVS, CDR2 FQNEAQ. Trimming removed 8 bases from V and 2 bases from J; junction bases left unmatched: 8.

V usage is TRBV7-9 and J usage is TRBJ2-5; TRBD2 matches 7 bases. The germline V gene has CDR1 SEHNR and CDR2 FQNEAQ (reference sequence). CDR3 length equals 14 residues. V shed 7 bases, J shed 2 bases, and the junction held 7 bases outside the gene matches. For the CDR3, the DNA is TGTGCCAGCACCCGGGGGGAGGGACAAGAGACCCAGTACTTC. This codes for CASTRGEGQETQYF. Looking up the rest from reference TRBV7-9 and TRBJ2-5 gives the full variable domain: DTGVSQNPRHKITKRGQNVTFRCDPISEHNRLYWYRQTLGQGPEFLTYFQNEAQLEKSRLLSDRFSAERPKGSFSTLEIQRTEQGDSAMYLCASTRGEGQETQYFGPGTRLLVL.

The chain couples TRBV2 to TRBJ1-4, with D maybe TRBD1 (5 bases). CDR3 length equals 14 residues. CDR1 is SNHLY and CDR2 is FYNNEI in the germline V gene. Trimming removed 8 bases from V and 7 bases from J, with 17 bases in between. The CDR3: CASFTAGTGEKLFF. The CDR3 coding sequence is TGTGCCAGCTTCACGGCGGGGACTGGTGAAAAACTGTTTTTT.

The CDR3 protein is CASSLEVRGGLYEQFF. The CDR3 DNA follows: TGTGCCAGCAGCTTGGAGGTGCGGGGGGGCCTCTATGAGCAGTTCTTC. The chain couples TRBV5-8 to TRBJ2-1, with 9 positions matching TRBD2. The ends lost 0 bases at V and 8 bases at J; junction bases unmatched: 9. The germline CDR1 and CDR2 sequences are SGHTS and YDEGEE. The CDR3 length is 16 residues.

The chain uses TRBV7-9 and TRBJ2-2; no firm D call. CDR1 and CDR2 from the germline V gene are SEHNR and FQNEAQ (reference sequence). Trimming shortened V by 1 base and J by 6 bases, and 6 bases separated the two germline ends. CDR3 length: 13 amino acids. For the CDR3, the DNA is TGTGCCAGCAGCTTAGAAGTCGCCGGGGAGCTGTTTTTT. Amino acids: CASSLEVAGELFF. Full variable domain (outside the CDR3, taken from reference TRBV7-9 and TRBJ2-2): DTGVSQNPRHKITKRGQNVTFRCDPISEHNRLYWYRQTLGQGPEFLTYFQNEAQLEKSRLLSDRFSAERPKGSFSTLEIQRTEQGDSAMYLCASSLEVAGELFFGEGSRLTVL.

The chain recombines TRBV27 with TRBJ1-6; 7 bases align to TRBD1. V was clipped by 0 bases and J by 9 bases; unmatched bases: 5. Germline V gene lookup returns CDR1 MNHEY and CDR2 SMNVEV (reference sequence). The CDR3 runs 15 residues. The CDR3 DNA sequence: TGTGCCAGCAGTTTATCGGGGACAGTCAGTTCACCCCTCCACTTT. Amino acids: CASSLSGTVSSPLHF.

This clone was picked up one time. This chain joins TRBV5-4 and TRBJ2-3, with 8 bases fitting TRBD2. The CDR3 is 16 residues long. With 4 bases clipped from V and 4 bases from J, the junction kept 11 bases outside the gene matches. Per the germline V gene, CDR1 is SGHNT and CDR2 is YYREEE (reference sequence). The CDR3 region is CASSQKSGGVSDTQYF. The CDR3 DNA reads TGTGCCAGCAGCCAAAAGAGCGGGGGAGTATCAGATACGCAGTATTTT.

This chain links TRBV10-1 with TRBJ1-1; D perhaps matches TRBD1 (5 bases). Looked up from germline, CDR1 is WNHNN and CDR2 is SYGVQD (reference sequence). The ends were cut back, 6 bases at V and 11 bases at J, with 19 bases in the middle. There are 13 residues in the CDR3. The CDR3 DNA is TGCGCCAGCAGCGAAATAAGCCAAGGGACGGCTTTCTTT. It is translated as CASSEISQGTAFF.

The V call is TRBV13, the J call TRBJ2-2; D perhaps matches TRBD2 (5 bases). The CDR3 loop spans 15 amino acids. Trimming stripped 8 bases from V and 6 bases from J, with 19 bases between. Germline loops: CDR1 PRHDT, CDR2 FYEKMQ (reference sequence). The CDR3 here is CASEISRGYSGELFF. CDR3 coding DNA: TGTGCCAGCGAAATAAGTCGGGGTTATTCCGGGGAGCTGTTTTTT.

CDR3 sequence (DNA): TGTGCCAGCAGCTTTCGGGACAGTCGGGGCTACACCTTC. Translation gives CASSFRDSRGYTF. The chain uses TRBV7-6 and TRBJ1-2; 7 bases match TRBD1. The CDR3 sequence is 13 residues long. Germline values: CDR1 SGHVS, CDR2 FNYEAQ. V lost 3 bases, J lost 8 bases, and 6 bases stayed unmatched. The full variable domain, in which reference TRBV7-6 and TRBJ1-2 provide the parts outside the CDR3, is GAGVSQSPRYKVTKRGQDVALRCDPISGHVSLYWYRQALGQGPEFLTYFNYEAQQDKSGLPNDRFSAERPEGSISTLTIQRTEQRDSAMYRCASSFRDSRGYTFGSGTRLTVV.

The J gene is TRBJ1-2, the V gene TRBV5-6; the match to TRBD1 covers 9 bases. In germline, CDR1 is SGHDT, CDR2 YYEEEE. The V gene end was trimmed by 1 base and the J gene end by 7 bases; junction bases not matched to a gene: 11. The CDR3 has 16 amino acids. The DNA for the CDR3 is TGTGCCAGCAGCTTGAAAGGACAGGGGAATGCAGGTGGCTACACCTTC. Protein product: CASSLKGQGNAGGYTF. The complete variable domain, with remaining parts taken from reference TRBV5-6 and TRBJ1-2, reads DAGVTQSPTHLIKTRGQQVTLRCSPKSGHDTVSWYQQALGQGPQFIFQYYEEEERQRGNFPDRFSGHQFPNYSSELNVNALLLGDSALYLCASSLKGQGNAGGYTFGSGTRLTVV.

The chain recombines TRBV6-5 with TRBJ1-1, with a weak D call TRBD1 (6 bases). Germline V gives CDR1 MNHEY, CDR2 SVGAGI. The length of the CDR3 is 13 residues. The V and J ends lost 5 bases and 1 base respectively, with 8 bases between them. This CDR3 reads CASSQQGNTEAFF. CDR3 bases: TGTGCCAGCAGTCAACAGGGGAACACTGAAGCTTTCTTT.

This clone was counted once. The rearrangement links TRBV21-1 to TRBJ2-7; TRBD2 is the table's D call, not checked against the DNA. TRBV21-1 is marked as a pseudogene. The CDR3 loop spans 13 amino acids. The CDR3 region has the DNA TGTGCCCCCGGGGACTCGCCTTCCTACGAGCAGTACTTC. Translating it yields CAPGDSPSYEQYF.

The rearrangement joins TRBV13 to TRBJ2-3, with 13 nucleotides matching TRBD2. J was trimmed by 2 bases and V by 1 base; bases with no gene match: 15. This CDR3 is built from 21 residues. The germline V gene has CDR1 PRHDT and CDR2 FYEKMQ (reference sequence). The DNA for the CDR3 is TGTGCCAGCAGCTTAGATAGAGGGACTAGCGGGGCAGCCTTATCCACAGATACGCAGTATTTT. It is translated as CASSLDRGTSGAALSTDTQYF. The full variable domain, with the rest looked up from reference TRBV13 and TRBJ2-3, is AAGVIQSPRHLIKEKRETATLKCYPIPRHDTVYWYQQGPGQDPQFLISFYEKMQSDKGSIPDRFSAQQFSDYHSELNMSSLELGDSALYFCASSLDRGTSGAALSTDTQYFGPGTRLTVL.

The V call is TRBV5-8, the J call TRBJ2-3; D may be TRBD1 or TRBD2 (6 bases each). Trimming stripped 1 base from V and 6 bases from J, with 18 bases between. The CDR3 consists of 16 residues. Per the germline V gene, CDR1 is SGHTS and CDR2 is YDEGEE. As DNA, the CDR3 is TGTGCCAGCAGCTTGTGGGGGTCAGGGGAGGCTGATACGCAGTATTTT. Residues: CASSLWGSGEADTQYF.

The chain employs TRBV5-1 and TRBJ1-6; TRBD1 aligns across 7 bases. The CDR3 spans 14 residues. Looked up from germline, CDR1 is SGHRS and CDR2 is YFSETQ. The V gene end was trimmed by 4 bases and the J gene end by 11 bases; junction bases not matched to a gene: 9. The CDR3 sequence: CASSPGTVETPLHF. The CDR3 DNA is TGCGCCAGCAGCCCCGGGACAGTAGAGACACCCCTCCACTTT. Combining the CDR3 with reference TRBV5-1 and TRBJ1-6 gives the whole variable domain KAGVTQTPRYLIKTRGQQVTLSCSPISGHRSVSWYQQTPGQGLQFLFEYFSETQRNKGNFPGRFSGRQFSNSRSEMNVSTLELGDSALYLCASSPGTVETPLHFGNGTRLTVT.

The chain employs TRBV7-9 and TRBJ1-1; D unresolved. With 1 base removed from V and 10 bases from J, the gap between germline ends came to 10 bases. This CDR3 region has 12 residues. Germline loops: CDR1 SEHNR, CDR2 FQNEAQ (reference sequence). CDR3 amino acids: CASSLVDAAAFF. In nucleotides, the CDR3 is TGTGCCAGCAGCTTAGTAGATGCAGCAGCTTTCTTT.

This chain connects TRBV5-1 to TRBJ2-1; 14 bases agree with TRBD2. CDR1 SGHRS and CDR2 YFSETQ come from the germline V gene. Losses at the gene ends were 0 bases for V and 9 bases for J; bases not matched to a gene: 8. The CDR3 runs 17 residues. The CDR3 spells CASSLGLAGGSLGEQFF. CDR3 nucleotide sequence: TGCGCCAGCAGCTTGGGACTAGCGGGGGGGTCCCTTGGTGAGCAGTTCTTC.

This chain connects TRBV5-4 to TRBJ1-4; D gene unclear. Trimming removed 4 bases at V and 7 bases at J, with 26 bases between. CDR1 and CDR2 from the germline V gene are SGHNT and YYREEE (reference sequence). This CDR3 contains 18 residues. The CDR3 is CASSDTSGVPTRSEKLFF. As DNA, the CDR3 is TGTGCCAGCAGCGATACCTCAGGTGTTCCCACCCGAAGTGAAAAACTGTTTTTT.

V and J are TRBV19 and TRBJ1-2, with a tentative D call TRBD1 (6 bases). The V gene lost 4 bases and the J gene lost 6 bases, with 21 bases spanning the gap. CDR1 and CDR2 from the germline V gene are LNHDA and SQIVND (reference sequence). The length of the CDR3 is 16 residues. The CDR3 spells CASSTQKQGRGNGYTF. CDR3 DNA sequence: TGTGCCAGTAGTACGCAAAAACAGGGACGGGGTAATGGCTACACCTTC.

The chain links TRBV5-8 to TRBJ2-5; no clear D gene. The germline V and J ends were trimmed by 4 bases and 5 bases, with 9 bases remaining between them. Germline V CDR1 and CDR2: SGHTS, YDEGEE. The CDR3 has 12 amino acids. The CDR3 is CASSQMRETQYF. CDR3 nucleotide sequence: TGTGCCAGCAGCCAGATGAGGGAGACCCAGTACTTC.